The 17 T cell receptor beta chains below come from one sample, sequenced in a study of blood T cell repertoires in COVID-19. Only in-frame clones appear in the TCRdb table, and some are missing; sequencing was by immunoSEQ multiplex PCR. The sample lists about 57,000 clones; 80% to 90% were seen once. The sequencing sample was made of peripheral blood. These receptors were taken from a human donor in a cohort sampled during active COVID-19.

The genes are TRBV19 and TRBJ1-6; D is unresolved. The V end lost 7 bases, the J end lost 9 bases, and 13 bases lay between the germline ends. Germline lookup yields CDR1 LNHDA and CDR2 SQIVND (reference sequence). This CDR3 comprises 13 residues. The DNA of the CDR3 is TGTGCCAGTAACCTATCCCGAGGTTCACCCCTCCACTTT. Translated: CASNLSRGSPLHF.

The V gene is TRBV13, the J gene TRBJ2-7; D unclear. Germline V gene lookup returns CDR1 PRHDT and CDR2 FYEKMQ (reference sequence). The CDR3 covers 14 residues. V lost 5 bases to trimming and J lost 0 bases, with 11 bases between them. The CDR3 DNA sequence: TGTGCCAGCAGCCCGACTTCGGGCTCCTACGAGCAGTACTTC. This sequence encodes CASSPTSGSYEQYF.

J is TRBJ2-2 and V is TRBV3-1 (or the pseudogene TRBV3-2); D gene unclear. CDR3 size: 13 residues. V was trimmed by 5 bases and J by 6 bases, leaving 10 bases between them. Germline lookup yields CDR1 LGHDT and CDR2 YNNKEL (reference sequence). The CDR3 reads CASSSRRAGELFF. The CDR3 DNA reads as TGTGCCAGCAGCTCTCGACGGGCCGGGGAGCTGTTTTTT.

The V gene is TRBV2, the J gene TRBJ2-5; perhaps TRBD1 as D (6 bases). Germline CDR1 SNHLY, CDR2 FYNNEI. The CDR3 is 15 amino acids. V lost 1 base and J lost 5, with 14 bases in between. CDR3 in DNA: TGTGCCAGCAGTGAAGGGGACACGGGGCGGGAGACCCAGTACTTC. Translation gives CASSEGDTGRETQYF.

The rearrangement uses TRBV11-2 and TRBJ2-7; 7 bases line up with TRBD2. V lost 5 bases to trimming and J lost 7 bases; unmatched junction nucleotides: 14. The CDR3 contains 15 residues. The germline V gene encodes CDR1 SGHAT and CDR2 FQNNGV. The CDR3 spells CASSPRDYQLREQYF. CDR3 coding DNA: TGTGCCAGCAGCCCCCGGGACTACCAATTACGGGAGCAGTACTTC.

J is TRBJ2-1 and V is TRBV7-2, with 8 bases aligning to TRBD1. Germline V lookup: CDR1 SGHTA, CDR2 FQGNSA. The junction had 12 bases not matched to a gene; V was cut back by 4 bases and J by 4 bases. The length of the CDR3 is 17 residues. The CDR3 sequence: CASSSPETGARYNEQFF. The CDR3, as DNA: TGTGCCAGCAGCTCCCCCGAGACAGGGGCGAGATACAATGAGCAGTTCTTC.

J is TRBJ1-6 and V is TRBV5-1; 7 bases match TRBD1. Germline V gene lookup returns CDR1 SGHRS and CDR2 YFSETQ. This CDR3 region has 18 residues. With V trimmed by 4 bases and J by 3 bases, 13 bases remained unmatched. The CDR3 DNA reads as TGCGCCAGCAGCCCCGGGACAGCCACCACTTTCTATAATTCACCCCTCCACTTT. Translation: CASSPGTATTFYNSPLHF.

V gene TRBV11-2 combines with J gene TRBJ2-5, with a weak D call TRBD1 (5 bases). V was cut by 5 bases and J by 2 bases, with 24 bases left in between. Germline CDR1 and CDR2: SGHAT and FQNNGV. The CDR3 length is 18 residues. CDR3: CASSPNGLRVLVQETQYF. The DNA of the CDR3 is TGTGCCAGCAGCCCGAACGGGCTCAGGGTTCTGGTTCAAGAGACCCAGTACTTC.

The V call is TRBV18, the J call TRBJ1-1; 12 nucleotides line up with TRBD1. With V trimmed by 3 bases and J by 4 bases, 3 bases remained unmatched. In germline, CDR1 is KGHSH, CDR2 LQKENI. The CDR3 has 15 amino acids. CDR3 nucleotide sequence: TGTGCCAGCTCACCCGGGACAGGGGGCGTCACTGAAGCTTTCTTT. Translating gives CASSPGTGGVTEAFF.

Notes on this clone: An end of the junction does not agree with germline; a read error may underlie this. The chain employs TRBV7-7 and TRBJ2-5; maybe TRBD1 (5 bases). Germline CDR1 is SSHAT and CDR2 is FNYEAQ (reference sequence). This CDR3 region has 15 residues. For the CDR3, the DNA is TGTGCTAGCAGCTTAGCAGGTGGGGCACGAGAGACCCAGTACTTC. This sequence encodes CASSLAGGARETQYF.

This chain's CDR3 is CASNKGSGLAVGDEQFF. In DNA form, the CDR3 reads TGTGCCAGCAACAAAGGGTCGGGACTAGCGGTCGGGGATGAGCAGTTCTTC. The V call is TRBV9, the J call TRBJ2-1; 11 bases align to TRBD2. This CDR3 is built from 17 residues. Germline V CDR1 and CDR2: SGDLS, YYNGEE. Losses at the gene ends were 6 bases for V and 8 bases for J; bases not matched to a gene: 16.

The chain uses TRBV5-1 and TRBJ2-5; TRBD1 matches 8 bases. This CDR3 is built from 15 residues. The J segment lost 5 bases and the V segment lost 0 bases, leaving 6 bases of the junction unmatched. The V gene's germline CDR1 is SGHRS and CDR2 YFSETQ. CDR3 loop: CASSLGPTGEETQYF. As DNA, the CDR3 is TGCGCCAGCAGCTTGGGGCCGACAGGGGAGGAGACCCAGTACTTC.

This chain's CDR3 is CASSLSGRASGEQFF. The CDR3 nucleotides are TGTGCCAGCAGCTTATCGGGGAGGGCCTCGGGGGAGCAGTTCTTC. The chain recombines TRBV7-9 with TRBJ2-1; 7 bases align to TRBD2. The V gene end was trimmed by 2 bases and the J gene end by 10 bases; junction bases not matched to a gene: 11. From germline, CDR1 is SEHNR and CDR2 FQNEAQ (reference sequence). This CDR3 comprises 15 residues.

The gene calls are TRBV11-2 and TRBJ1-2; a possible D gene is TRBD1 (6 bases). Trimming stripped 4 bases from V and 4 bases from J, with 13 bases between. CDR3 length: 14 amino acids. CDR1 and CDR2 (germline): SGHAT, FQNNGV. CDR3 protein: CASSSYRASYGYTF. The DNA of the CDR3 is TGTGCCAGCAGCTCATACAGGGCTTCCTATGGCTACACCTTC.

V usage is TRBV2 and J usage is TRBJ1-5, with a weak D call TRBD1 (6 bases). Germline CDR1 reads SNHLY; CDR2 reads FYNNEI. The CDR3 spans 18 residues. Trimming left V 6 bases short and J 0 bases short, with 21 bases between. CDR3 amino acids: CASRKRGRDIDSNQPQHF. The CDR3 coding sequence is TGTGCCAGCAGAAAAAGGGGGAGGGACATAGATAGCAATCAGCCCCAGCATTTT.

This clone was observed a single time. This sequence joins TRBV5-1 and TRBJ2-5; the match to TRBD2 covers 12 bases. In germline, CDR1 is SGHRS, CDR2 YFSETQ. V gave up 4 bases and J gave up 5 bases; unmatched junction bases: 3. The CDR3 has 14 amino acids. CDR3: CASSRLAGVETQYF. The DNA of the CDR3 is TGCGCCAGCAGCCGACTAGCGGGAGTGGAGACCCAGTACTTC.

The rearrangement links TRBV30 to TRBJ2-2; perhaps TRBD1 as D (5 bases). The V and J ends lost 1 base and 3 bases respectively, with 9 bases between them. The CDR3 length is 14 residues. Germline lookup yields CDR1 GTSNPN and CDR2 SVGIG (reference sequence). CDR3 DNA: TGTGCCTGGAGTGGCAGGGTCGACACCGGGGAGCTGTTTTTT. Protein sequence: CAWSGRVDTGELFF.